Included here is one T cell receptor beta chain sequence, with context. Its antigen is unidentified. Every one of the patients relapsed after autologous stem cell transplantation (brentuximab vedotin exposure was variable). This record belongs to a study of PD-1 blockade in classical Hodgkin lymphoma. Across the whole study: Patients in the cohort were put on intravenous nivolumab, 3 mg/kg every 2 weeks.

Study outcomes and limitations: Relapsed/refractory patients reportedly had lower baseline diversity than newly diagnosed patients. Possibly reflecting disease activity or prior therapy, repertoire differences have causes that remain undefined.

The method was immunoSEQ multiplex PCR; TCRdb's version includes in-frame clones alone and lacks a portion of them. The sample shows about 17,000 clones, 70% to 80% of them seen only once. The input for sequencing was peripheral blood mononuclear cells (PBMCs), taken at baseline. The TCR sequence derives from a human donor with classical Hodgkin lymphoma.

The CDR3 protein is CASSTQLYGYTF. The CDR3 DNA reads as TGTGCCAGCAGCACACAGTTGTATGGCTACACCTTC. This chain uses TRBV7-2 with TRBJ1-2; D gene ambiguous. In germline, CDR1 is SGHTA, CDR2 FQGNSA. The ends were cut back, 5 bases at V and 5 bases at J, with 9 bases in the middle. This CDR3 contains 12 residues.